The 32 T cell receptor beta chains below were found in one sample sequenced in a study of T cell responses to AZD1222 COVID-19 vaccine. Sequenced by immunoSEQ multiplex PCR; TCRdb stores in-frame clones only, minus some. The top ten clones hold about 10% of a sample with 100,000 to 150,000 clones, around 87% of them seen once. The input for sequencing was peripheral blood, taken on day 0 of AZD1222 vaccination. The receptors stem from an adult in good health.

This clone has a single count. The rearrangement links TRBV2 to TRBJ1-2, with D unresolved. V was clipped by 4 bases and J by 4 bases, with 16 bases between them. The germline V gene has CDR1 SNHLY and CDR2 FYNNEI. This CDR3 comprises 15 residues. Here the CDR3 reads CASSVYSGSSYGYTF. CDR3 DNA: TGTGCCAGCAGTGTATACAGTGGGAGCAGCTATGGCTACACCTTC.

The rearrangement joins TRBV12-3 or TRBV12-4 to TRBJ2-1; the match to TRBD2 covers 8 bases. This CDR3 has 13 amino acids. V lost 10 bases to trimming and J lost 4 bases; unmatched junction nucleotides: 6. The CDR3 DNA follows: TGTGCCACCACTAGCGGAACTTACAATGAGCAGTTCTTC. It specifies CATTSGTYNEQFF.

The chain carries TRBV7-3 and TRBJ2-7; 11 positions match TRBD2. Trimming at V came to 5 bases and at J to 5 bases, leaving 5 bases not matched to a gene. The CDR3 runs to 14 residues. Germline V gives CDR1 SGHTA, CDR2 FQGTGA. CDR3 nucleotide sequence: TGTGCCAGCAGCCTGACTAGCGGGGTCGACGAGCAGTACTTC. It translates to CASSLTSGVDEQYF.

This clone counts as hyperexpanded (1% or more). The CDR3 nucleotides are TGCAGCGTTGCGACAGGGGGTGAGGTCGGGGAGCTGTTTTTT. Its translation: CSVATGGEVGELFF. The rearrangement joins TRBV29-1 to TRBJ2-2, with 9 positions matching TRBD1. The V gene's germline CDR1 is SQVTM and CDR2 ANQGSEA. CDR3 length: 14 amino acids. With V trimmed by 4 bases and J by 7 bases, 7 bases remained unmatched.

The rearrangement uses TRBV15 and TRBJ2-3; TRBD1 aligns across 8 bases. This CDR3 has 15 amino acids. Trimming took 9 bases from V and 2 from J; bases not matched to a gene: 10. CDR1 LNHNV and CDR2 YYDKDF come from the germline V gene (reference sequence). The CDR3 here is CATSPDRGFTDTQYF. The CDR3 nucleotides read TGTGCCACGAGCCCTGACAGGGGCTTCACAGATACGCAGTATTTT.

This clone has only a few counts. J is TRBJ1-1 and V is TRBV2; 12 bases match TRBD1. Germline CDR1 is SNHLY and CDR2 is FYNNEI. The CDR3 totals 18 residues. V lost 2 bases, J lost 3 bases, and 10 bases stayed unmatched. The CDR3 DNA reads TGTGCCAGCAGTGAATTCGGGACAGGGGGCGCATCGGACACTGAAGCTTTCTTT. This encodes CASSEFGTGGASDTEAFF.

V usage is TRBV3-1 (or the pseudogene TRBV3-2) and J usage is TRBJ2-7; a weak D match, TRBD1 (6 bases). V was trimmed by 1 base and J by 4 bases, leaving 11 bases between them. The length of the CDR3 is 14 residues. Germline-derived CDR1 and CDR2 are LGHDT and YNNKEL (reference sequence). CDR3 in amino acids: CASSQGTAKYEQYF. As DNA, the CDR3 is TGTGCCAGCAGCCAAGGGACAGCTAAATACGAGCAGTACTTC.

The chain employs TRBV30 and TRBJ1-2, with no clear D. CDR1 and CDR2 (germline): GTSNPN, SVGIG (reference sequence). The CDR3 is 12 residues long. V shed 4 bases and J shed 8 bases, with 14 bases lying between them. CDR3 in DNA: TGTGCCTGGAAAAAGTCTTCTTGGGGCTACACCTTC. Its protein is CAWKKSSWGYTF.

The chain combines TRBV10-1 with TRBJ2-2, with D unresolved. V was trimmed by 2 bases and J by 3 bases, leaving 1 base between them. The CDR3 length is 12 residues. CDR1 is WNHNN, CDR2 SYGVQD, per germline (reference sequence). The CDR3, as DNA: TGCGCCAGCAGTGAGGACACCGGGGAGCTGTTTTTT. This sequence encodes CASSEDTGELFF.

The CDR3 is CASSETGEFYEQYF. The CDR3 DNA reads TGTGCCAGCAGTGAGACAGGGGAGTTCTACGAGCAGTACTTC. The genes are TRBV7-9 and TRBJ2-7; 8 bases fit TRBD1. The CDR3 length is 14 residues. The V gene end was trimmed by 6 bases and the J gene end by 3 bases; junction bases not matched to a gene: 7. The germline gives CDR1 SEHNR, CDR2 FQNEAQ (reference sequence).

The V gene is TRBV19, the J gene TRBJ1-5; possibly TRBD1 for D (5 bases). The CDR3 spans 14 residues. V gave up 2 bases and J gave up 2 bases, with 7 bases separating them. CDR1 LNHDA and CDR2 SQIVND come from the germline V gene (reference sequence). The CDR3 protein is CASSIRGGNQPQHF. DNA of the CDR3: TGTGCCAGTAGTATAAGGGGAGGCAATCAGCCCCAGCATTTT.

This clone was seen a handful of times. The chain carries TRBV11-2 and TRBJ1-2; possibly TRBD1 for D (6 bases). The CDR3 is 12 amino acids. V was cut by 5 bases and J by 5 bases, with 9 bases left in between. Germline-derived CDR1 and CDR2 are SGHAT and FQNNGV. This CDR3 reads CASSRDMYGYTF. The CDR3 nucleotides are TGTGCCAGCAGCCGGGACATGTATGGCTACACCTTC.

This clone was recorded only once. This chain links TRBV10-2 with TRBJ2-1; unclear D gene. V dropped 4 bases and J dropped 8 bases, with 12 bases sitting between them. The germline CDR1 and CDR2 sequences are WSHSY and SAAADI. CDR3 size: 13 residues. The CDR3 bases are TGCGCCAGCAGTGGATGGCAAGCCGATGAGCAGTTCTTC. Translated: CASSGWQADEQFF.

This chain joins TRBV4-2 and TRBJ2-2; 7 positions agree with TRBD2. Germline V gene sequence: CDR1 LGHNA, CDR2 YNFKEQ. The J segment lost 7 bases and the V segment lost 8 bases, leaving 7 bases of the junction unmatched. This CDR3 has 13 amino acids. This chain's CDR3 is CASRSGVGGELFF. DNA for the CDR3: TGTGCCAGCCGAAGCGGGGTGGGCGGGGAGCTGTTTTTT.

V is TRBV3-1 (or the pseudogene TRBV3-2) and J is TRBJ1-2; tentative D call: TRBD1 (5 bases). Trimming cost V 4 bases and J 8 bases, with 20 bases left between them. Germline V lookup: CDR1 LGHDT, CDR2 YNNKEL (reference sequence). CDR3 length equals 15 residues. The CDR3 loop is CASSPSRGGEGGYTF. In DNA, the CDR3 is TGTGCCAGCAGCCCGAGTAGGGGAGGAGAAGGGGGCTACACCTTC.

Of note for this clone: Other DNA sequences within the sample encode an identical CDR3. The chain combines TRBV27 with TRBJ2-7; D possibly matches TRBD1 or TRBD2 (5 bases each). Germline V gene sequence: CDR1 MNHEY, CDR2 SMNVEV (reference sequence). The CDR3 runs to 14 residues. Trimming removed 7 bases at V and 7 bases at J, with 20 bases between. CDR3 nucleotides: TGTGCCAGCATTTCTCTGGGGGTGGGGCGGGAGCAGTACTTC. It codes for CASISLGVGREQYF.

DNA for the CDR3: TGTGCCAGCAGCGTAGCTGACAGCGGTCATGCCTACGAGCAGTACTTC. It specifies CASSVADSGHAYEQYF. V is TRBV9 and J is TRBJ2-7; D is perhaps TRBD1 or TRBD2 (5 bases each). Trimming pared 0 bases from V and 2 bases from J, leaving 15 bases between. CDR3 size: 16 residues. Germline CDR1 reads SGDLS; CDR2 reads YYNGEE.

The chain recombines TRBV7-2 with TRBJ2-7, with 12 nucleotides matching TRBD1. CDR3 size: 16 residues. Germline V gene data show CDR1 as SGHTA and CDR2 as FQGNSA. The ends lost 4 bases at V and 3 bases at J; junction bases unmatched: 7. CDR3 coding DNA: TGTGCCAGCAGCTCAACCGGGACAGGGGGCGTCTACGAGCAGTACTTC. Amino acids: CASSSTGTGGVYEQYF.

The rearrangement links TRBV5-1 to TRBJ2-5; D perhaps matches TRBD1 (6 bases). Germline CDR1 and CDR2: SGHRS and YFSETQ. Trimming removed 4 bases from V and 4 bases from J, with 8 bases in between. The CDR3 has 12 residues. DNA of the CDR3: TGCGCCAGCAGCCCGGACAGAGAGACCCAGTACTTC. It specifies CASSPDRETQYF.

V usage is TRBV29-1 and J usage is TRBJ2-7; 10 bases match TRBD2. This CDR3 region has 12 residues. The germline gives CDR1 SQVTM, CDR2 ANQGSEA. V gave up 6 bases and J gave up 6 bases; unmatched junction bases: 5. Written as DNA, the CDR3 is TGCAGCGTGGGACTAGCGACCCGCGAGCAGTACTTC. It is translated as CSVGLATREQYF.

This clone was seen only once. The chain joins TRBV28 to TRBJ1-6, with TRBD1 identical over 7 bases. CDR3 length equals 15 residues. The ends lost 3 bases at V and 7 bases at J; junction bases unmatched: 6. The V gene's germline CDR1 is MDHEN and CDR2 SYDVKM. CDR3 bases: TGTGCCAGCAGTTTCAGGGACAGCAAAAATTCACCCCTCCACTTT. This codes for CASSFRDSKNSPLHF.

The chain employs TRBV7-2 and TRBJ2-5; 7 bases align to TRBD2. J gave up 5 bases and V 1 base, and 4 bases lay outside the gene matches. Germline V gives CDR1 SGHTA, CDR2 FQGNSA. The CDR3 contains 14 residues. The CDR3 DNA is TGTGCCAGCAGCTTAGTCGGGGGAGGGGAGACCCAGTACTTC. It yields the protein CASSLVGGGETQYF. The full variable domain, its missing parts supplied by reference TRBV7-2 and TRBJ2-5, is GAGVSQSPSNKVTEKGKDVELRCDPISGHTALYWYRQSLGQGLEFLIYFQGNSAPDKSGLPSDRFSAERTGGSVSTLTIQRTQQEDSAVYLCASSLVGGGETQYFGPGTRLLVL.

This chain links TRBV3-1 (or the pseudogene TRBV3-2) with TRBJ2-7; 8 nucleotides line up with TRBD1. The ends lost 1 base at V and 4 bases at J; junction bases unmatched: 6. Germline values: CDR1 LGHDT, CDR2 YNNKEL (reference sequence). The CDR3 runs to 15 residues. CDR3 DNA: TGTGCCAGCAGCCAAGCAGGGGGCGAAATTTACGAGCAGTACTTC. It codes for CASSQAGGEIYEQYF.

The chain has TRBV19 and TRBJ1-2; unclear D gene. CDR3 size: 13 residues. CDR1 and CDR2 (germline): LNHDA, SQIVND (reference sequence). V dropped 0 bases and J dropped 3 bases, with 5 bases sitting between them. CDR3 residues: CASSIDLDYGYTF. Written as DNA, the CDR3 is TGTGCCAGTAGTATAGATCTTGACTATGGCTACACCTTC.

This chain links TRBV29-1 with TRBJ2-2, with D perhaps matching TRBD1 or TRBD2 (5 bases each). Trimming removed 7 bases from V and 0 bases from J, with 12 bases in between. Per germline, CDR1 SQVTM and CDR2 ANQGSEA. This CDR3 contains 14 residues. CDR3 in DNA: TGCAGCGCACCGGGACGGACGAACACCGGGGAGCTGTTTTTT. Encoded protein: CSAPGRTNTGELFF.

The CDR3 is CASSLGSLSSYNEQFF. CDR3 DNA sequence: TGTGCCAGCAGCTTGGGCTCTCTTAGCTCCTACAATGAGCAGTTCTTC. This sequence joins TRBV5-6 and TRBJ2-1; D gene uncertain. V was shortened by 0 bases and J by 0 bases, with 10 bases between the two germline ends. The germline V gene has CDR1 SGHDT and CDR2 YYEEEE. The CDR3 sequence is 16 residues long. The full variable domain, its missing parts supplied by reference TRBV5-6 and TRBJ2-1, is DAGVTQSPTHLIKTRGQQVTLRCSPKSGHDTVSWYQQALGQGPQFIFQYYEEEERQRGNFPDRFSGHQFPNYSSELNVNALLLGDSALYLCASSLGSLSSYNEQFFGPGTRLTVL.

V gene TRBV30 combines with J gene TRBJ1-4, with D perhaps TRBD1 (6 bases). The CDR3 sequence is 15 residues long. The germline V gene encodes CDR1 GTSNPN and CDR2 SVGIG (reference sequence). The V end lost 0 bases, the J end lost 7 bases, and 15 bases lay between the germline ends. CDR3 in amino acids: CAWSVMKGVSEKLFF. The CDR3 DNA reads TGTGCCTGGAGTGTAATGAAGGGGGTTTCTGAAAAACTGTTTTTT.

Comment on this clone: Other DNA sequences from this sample encode an identical CDR3 as well. The chain joins TRBV2 to TRBJ2-7; 7 positions match TRBD1. Germline CDR1 and CDR2: SNHLY and FYNNEI. CDR3 length: 15 residues. V lost 6 bases and J lost 2; bases outside the gene matches: 10. The CDR3 DNA is TGTGCCAGCAGGAAGCTAAGGGACAGCCCCTACGAGCAGTACTTC. Translated, it gives CASRKLRDSPYEQYF.

The rearrangement uses TRBV2 and TRBJ1-5, with TRBD1 matching over 8 bases. V lost 5 bases and J lost 3; bases outside the gene matches: 6. Per the germline V gene, CDR1 is SNHLY and CDR2 is FYNNEI. This CDR3 is built from 15 residues. In nucleotides, the CDR3 is TGTGCCAGCAGTCCGGACAGGGTTTCCAATCAGCCCCAGCATTTT. The encoded protein is CASSPDRVSNQPQHF.

The CDR3 bases are TGTGCCAGCCGGAGTCCGGGCTCCTACAATGAGCAGTTCTTC. Translated: CASRSPGSYNEQFF. The V and J genes are TRBV6-5 and TRBJ2-1; unclear D gene. CDR1 MNHEY and CDR2 SVGAGI come from the germline V gene. V was pared by 8 bases and J by 0 bases, with 11 bases between. This CDR3 contains 14 residues.

This chain connects TRBV2 to TRBJ2-2; TRBD1 is a possible D gene (6 bases). V was cut by 5 bases and J by 4 bases, with 8 bases left in between. The CDR3 contains 13 residues. Germline V gene lookup returns CDR1 SNHLY and CDR2 FYNNEI. CDR3 region: CASSLGGTGELFF. CDR3 DNA: TGTGCCAGCAGTTTAGGGGGCACCGGGGAGCTGTTTTTT.

V gene TRBV5-1 combines with J gene TRBJ2-1, with 11 bases that match TRBD2. The ends lost 0 bases at V and 8 bases at J; junction bases unmatched: 7. This CDR3 spans 16 amino acids. The V gene's germline CDR1 is SGHRS and CDR2 YFSETQ. The CDR3 sequence: CASSLVSGGAVDEQFF. The DNA for the CDR3 is TGCGCCAGCAGCTTGGTTAGCGGGGGGGCAGTGGATGAGCAGTTCTTC.